The 30 T cell receptor beta chains listed next were all sequenced from one sample in a study of blood T cell repertoires in COVID-19. TCRdb's table, derived via immunoSEQ multiplex PCR, lists solely in-frame clones and lacks some. In the table there are around 150,000 clones, roughly 90% of which are singletons. What was sequenced was peripheral blood. These receptors all stem from a man between 60 and 70 years old with active or convalescent COVID-19.

The chain combines TRBV10-2 with TRBJ1-5, with D unresolved. The CDR3 loop spans 15 amino acids. Looked up from germline, CDR1 is WSHSY and CDR2 is SAAADI. Trimming left V 9 bases short and J 4 bases short, with 19 bases between. Here the CDR3 DNA reads TGCGCCAGTCTATCCGGGTCGCGGCCGAATCAGCCCCAGCATTTT. This encodes CASLSGSRPNQPQHF.

The chain is built from TRBV5-1 and TRBJ2-1; 11 bases fit TRBD2. Trimming at V came to 0 bases and at J to 6 bases, leaving 5 bases not matched to a gene. The CDR3 spans 16 residues. CDR1 and CDR2 from the germline V gene are SGHRS and YFSETQ. The CDR3 loop reads CASSLAGTSGSNEQFF. CDR3 coding DNA: TGCGCCAGCAGCTTGGCCGGGACTAGCGGTTCCAATGAGCAGTTCTTC.

The chain joins TRBV24-1 to TRBJ2-1, with D unresolved. This CDR3 comprises 15 residues. Trimming shortened V by 4 bases and J by 5 bases, and 14 bases separated the two germline ends. Germline V CDR1 and CDR2: KGHDR, SFDVKD. This CDR3 is CATSDPFRQNNEQFF. The CDR3 coding sequence is TGTGCCACCAGTGACCCCTTTAGACAAAACAATGAGCAGTTCTTC.

J is TRBJ1-6 and V is TRBV27, with 7 bases lining up with TRBD1. With V trimmed by 5 bases and J by 8 bases, 9 bases remained unmatched. The CDR3 sequence is 15 residues long. CDR1 and CDR2 (germline): MNHEY, SMNVEV (reference sequence). In DNA, the CDR3 is TGTGCCAGCAGTCCGCCAGGGGGGCGCGATTCACCCCTCCACTTT. Translation gives CASSPPGGRDSPLHF.

On this clone itself: The same CDR3 also results from other DNA sequences found in this sample. The chain recombines TRBV20-1 with TRBJ2-7; D perhaps matches TRBD2 (5 bases). CDR1 is DFQATT and CDR2 is SNEGSKA in the germline V gene (reference sequence). The CDR3 spans 11 residues. The V gene lost 3 bases and the J gene lost 7 bases, with 10 bases spanning the gap. In DNA form, the CDR3 reads TGCAGTGCTAGGACCGGGGTGGAGCAGTACTTC. Encoded protein: CSARTGVEQYF.

The rearrangement joins TRBV7-9 to TRBJ1-2; the D gene is possibly TRBD1 (5 bases). This CDR3 contains 14 residues. Germline CDR1 and CDR2: SEHNR and FQNEAQ (reference sequence). V was clipped by 3 bases and J by 6 bases, with 14 bases between them. CDR3 nucleotide sequence: TGTGCCAGCAGCTTTGATGGGGCCGCGGATGGCTACACCTTC. This encodes CASSFDGAADGYTF.

The CDR3 coding sequence is TGTGCCAGCAGCTTAAGGGGTCCCTACGAGCAGTACTTC. Amino acids: CASSLRGPYEQYF. This sequence joins TRBV5-8 and TRBJ2-7; D might be TRBD1 (5 bases). The CDR3 is 13 residues long. V lost 2 bases and J lost 2, with 8 bases in between. Germline CDR1 SGHTS, CDR2 YDEGEE.

The chain is built from TRBV5-1 and TRBJ1-6; 10 nucleotides line up with TRBD1. The trim removed 6 bases at V and 7 bases at J, leaving 7 bases unmatched. The CDR3 consists of 15 residues. Per the germline V gene, CDR1 is SGHRS and CDR2 is YFSETQ. CDR3 in DNA: TGCGCCAGCAACCAGGGGACAGGGGAGAATTCACCCCTCCACTTT. Residues: CASNQGTGENSPLHF.

The rearrangement links TRBV7-2 to TRBJ2-1, with 11 bases matching TRBD1. Germline values: CDR1 SGHTA, CDR2 FQGNSA. Trimming took 7 bases from V and 9 from J; bases not matched to a gene: 11. The CDR3 is 15 amino acids. CDR3 in amino acids: CASTVPGQGGGEQFF. The CDR3 region has the DNA TGTGCCAGCACTGTCCCGGGACAGGGGGGCGGTGAGCAGTTCTTC.

The chain is built from TRBV7-9 and TRBJ2-7; TRBD2 aligns across 7 bases. CDR1 is SEHNR, CDR2 FQNEAQ, per germline (reference sequence). Germline trimming cut 3 bases from V and 4 bases from J; bases unmatched to any gene: 3. The CDR3 sequence is 13 residues long. The CDR3 bases are TGTGCCAGCAGCTTGGGACTACAGTACGAGCAGTACTTC. As protein: CASSLGLQYEQYF.

The CDR3 DNA is TGCGCCAGCAGCTTGGTAGGACAGTCTTATTCACCCCTCCACTTT. The encoded protein is CASSLVGQSYSPLHF. The chain uses TRBV5-1 and TRBJ1-6; tentative D call: TRBD1 (6 bases). V gave up 0 bases and J gave up 8 bases, with 12 bases separating them. The CDR3 totals 15 residues. CDR1 and CDR2 from the germline V gene are SGHRS and YFSETQ.

The CDR3 bases are TGTGCCAGCAGCGCTACTAGCGGGGGATACCAAGAGACCCAGTACTTC. This translates into CASSATSGGYQETQYF. The chain uses TRBV7-2 and TRBJ2-5; the match to TRBD2 covers 11 bases. Germline lookup yields CDR1 SGHTA and CDR2 FQGNSA. V lost 5 bases to trimming and J lost 0 bases; unmatched junction nucleotides: 5. The CDR3 length is 16 residues.

The chain carries TRBV6-5 and TRBJ2-5; maybe TRBD1 (5 bases). This CDR3 comprises 15 residues. Looked up from germline, CDR1 is MNHEY and CDR2 is SVGAGI. Deletions cut 0 bases from V and 1 base from J, with 9 bases between. In nucleotides, the CDR3 is TGTGCCAGCAGTTACTCGGGGCGGCGCCAAGAGACCCAGTACTTC. Protein product: CASSYSGRRQETQYF.

This chain connects TRBV30 to TRBJ1-5, with a possible D match to TRBD1 (5 bases). The germline V gene encodes CDR1 GTSNPN and CDR2 SVGIG (reference sequence). This CDR3 contains 13 residues. V shed 7 bases and J shed 3 bases, with 13 bases lying between them. The CDR3 nucleotides read TGTGCCTTCGATACGACAGACAATCAGCCCCAGCATTTT. This translates into CAFDTTDNQPQHF.

This clone has a single count. The J gene is TRBJ2-1, the V gene TRBV5-5; D remains ambiguous. Trimming took 2 bases from V and 6 from J, leaving 3 bases between them. This CDR3 spans 11 amino acids. Germline lookup yields CDR1 SGHKS and CDR2 YYEKEE (reference sequence). The CDR3 DNA follows: TGTGCCAGCAGCTTAGCCAATGAGCAGTTCTTC. As protein: CASSLANEQFF.

This clone showed up just once. The J gene is TRBJ2-3, the V gene TRBV19; D may be TRBD2 (5 bases). The CDR3 has 13 residues. With 1 base removed from V and 3 bases from J, the gap between germline ends came to 5 bases. CDR1 is LNHDA and CDR2 is SQIVND in the germline V gene (reference sequence). The CDR3 here is CASSIAGTDTQYF. CDR3 DNA: TGTGCCAGTAGTATAGCGGGGACAGATACGCAGTATTTT.

The V gene is TRBV27, the J gene TRBJ1-5; TRBD1 aligns across 9 bases. The CDR3 consists of 15 residues. Trimming removed 5 bases from V and 4 bases from J; junction bases left unmatched: 6. CDR1 is MNHEY and CDR2 is SMNVEV in the germline V gene (reference sequence). The DNA for the CDR3 is TGTGCCAGCAGTCCATTCGGGACAGGGAATCAGCCCCAGCATTTT. Protein: CASSPFGTGNQPQHF.

The V gene is TRBV7-7, the J gene TRBJ1-1; 7 nucleotides align to TRBD1. The length of the CDR3 is 13 residues. Per germline, CDR1 SSHAT and CDR2 FNYEAQ (reference sequence). The J segment lost 7 bases and the V segment lost 2 bases, leaving 4 bases of the junction unmatched. CDR3 amino acids: CASSLYRDSEAFF. CDR3 nucleotide sequence: TGTGCCAGCAGCTTATACAGGGACAGTGAAGCTTTCTTT.

The CDR3 sequence: CASRPAGVRGYTF. CDR3 coding DNA: TGTGCCAGCAGACCGGCGGGGGTTCGGGGCTACACCTTC. The chain has TRBV3-1 (or the pseudogene TRBV3-2) and TRBJ1-2, with D possibly matching TRBD1 (5 bases). The CDR3 is 13 amino acids. V lost 6 bases and J 8 bases, leaving 16 bases between the germline ends. The germline CDR1 and CDR2 sequences are LGHDT and YNNKEL (reference sequence).

The chain couples TRBV2 to TRBJ2-3; 10 nucleotides align to TRBD2. The CDR3 totals 13 residues. With 6 bases clipped from V and 5 bases from J, the junction kept 2 bases outside the gene matches. The germline CDR1 and CDR2 sequences are SNHLY and FYNNEI. The DNA for the CDR3 is TGTGCCAGCAGCCTAGCGGGAGTAGATACGCAGTATTTT. Translation: CASSLAGVDTQYF.

This clone came up a few times. The chain combines TRBV23-1 with TRBJ1-2; 12 bases fit TRBD1. TRBV23-1 is an ORF for which the function is uncertain. The CDR3 extends over 14 amino acids. Losses at the gene ends were 6 bases for V and 7 bases for J; bases not matched to a gene: 6. The CDR3 spells CASRGTGGFCGYTF. CDR3 nucleotides: TGCGCCAGCAGAGGGACAGGGGGCTTTTGTGGCTACACCTTC.

The chain carries TRBV5-1 and TRBJ2-7; 9 nucleotides align to TRBD2. Losses at the gene ends were 0 bases for V and 6 bases for J; bases not matched to a gene: 4. The CDR3 is 14 residues long. CDR1 and CDR2 (germline): SGHRS, YFSETQ. The CDR3 loop is CASSLASGKSEQYF. The DNA for the CDR3 is TGCGCCAGCAGCTTGGCTAGCGGGAAATCCGAGCAGTACTTC.

V usage is TRBV20-1 and J usage is TRBJ2-3; 12 bases map to TRBD2. The CDR3 contains 16 residues. The V and J ends lost 3 bases and 7 bases, in that order; junction bases with no gene match: 11. CDR1 is DFQATT, CDR2 SNEGSKA, per germline (reference sequence). CDR3 coding DNA: TGCAGTGCTAGTGGACTAGCGGGGAGCATATGGAATACGCAGTATTTT. It specifies CSASGLAGSIWNTQYF.

Details on this clone: The CDR3 does not close with the conserved phenylalanine or tryptophan, likely indicating a read error. The limits of the CDR3 on the DNA are not certain, so only TCRdb's listed CDR3 is given. The chain recombines TRBV3-1 (or the pseudogene TRBV3-2) with TRBJ2-7; TRBD1 is taken as the D call from the table, unchecked against the DNA. Germline CDR1 reads LGHDT; CDR2 reads YNNKEL (reference sequence). The CDR3 is 11 residues long, ends included. The CDR3 is CASSQRTGIRL.

The CDR3 loop is CAWSVRAFTGELFF. The CDR3 coding sequence is TGTGCCTGGAGTGTACGCGCCTTCACCGGGGAGCTGTTTTTT. The rearrangement joins TRBV30 to TRBJ2-2; D call uncertain. Trimming took off 0 bases at V and 4 bases at J, with 9 bases between the two ends. This CDR3 comprises 14 residues. Germline V gene lookup returns CDR1 GTSNPN and CDR2 SVGIG (reference sequence).

This CDR3 is CASTEEGPYSNQPQHF. In DNA, the CDR3 is TGTGCCAGCACCGAGGAGGGACCCTATAGCAATCAGCCCCAGCATTTT. The chain combines TRBV7-8 with TRBJ1-5, with D maybe TRBD1 (5 bases). The length of the CDR3 is 16 residues. Per the germline V gene, CDR1 is SGHVS and CDR2 is FQNEAQ. V shed 7 bases and J shed 0 bases, with 16 bases lying between them.

The rearrangement uses TRBV7-2 and TRBJ2-5; 13 positions match TRBD2. The length of the CDR3 is 17 residues. Unmatched junction bases numbered 7, after V lost 0 bases and J lost 6 bases. Germline V gene sequence: CDR1 SGHTA, CDR2 FQGNSA. CDR3 bases: TGTGCCAGCAGCTTAGCGCTCTCGGGACTAGCGGGGAAGACCCAGTACTTC. Translating it yields CASSLALSGLAGKTQYF. Full variable domain (outside the CDR3, taken from reference TRBV7-2 and TRBJ2-5): GAGVSQSPSNKVTEKGKDVELRCDPISGHTALYWYRQSLGQGLEFLIYFQGNSAPDKSGLPSDRFSAERTGGSVSTLTIQRTQQEDSAVYLCASSLALSGLAGKTQYFGPGTRLLVL.

This clone has just one count. The rearrangement links TRBV7-6 to TRBJ2-3; TRBD2 aligns across 13 bases. Per germline, CDR1 SGHVS and CDR2 FNYEAQ. J was trimmed by 0 bases and V by 3 bases; bases with no gene match: 3. The CDR3 has 17 residues. The CDR3 is CASSFLGLAGSTDTQYF. The DNA of the CDR3 is TGTGCCAGCAGCTTTTTGGGACTAGCGGGAAGCACAGATACGCAGTATTTT. The complete variable domain, with remaining parts taken from reference TRBV7-6 and TRBJ2-3, reads GAGVSQSPRYKVTKRGQDVALRCDPISGHVSLYWYRQALGQGPEFLTYFNYEAQQDKSGLPNDRFSAERPEGSISTLTIQRTEQRDSAMYRCASSFLGLAGSTDTQYFGPGTRLTVL.

V is TRBV11-3 and J is TRBJ2-3; tentatively, D is TRBD2 (6 bases). The V gene lost 5 bases and the J gene lost 2 bases, with 14 bases spanning the gap. This CDR3 spans 15 amino acids. Germline V gives CDR1 SGHNT, CDR2 YENEEA. For the CDR3, the DNA is TGTGCCAGCAGCACGCGCCGGGGGAACACAGATACGCAGTATTTT. Amino acid sequence: CASSTRRGNTDTQYF.

This clone appeared a single time. This sequence joins TRBV19 and TRBJ1-5, with TRBD1 matching over 8 bases. The V gene's germline CDR1 is LNHDA and CDR2 SQIVND (reference sequence). CDR3 length: 16 amino acids. Trimming cost V 1 base and J 6 bases; bases outside gene matches: 8. The CDR3: CASSIVSGTGGQPQHF. As DNA, the CDR3 is TGTGCCAGTAGTATAGTATCTGGGACAGGCGGTCAGCCCCAGCATTTT.